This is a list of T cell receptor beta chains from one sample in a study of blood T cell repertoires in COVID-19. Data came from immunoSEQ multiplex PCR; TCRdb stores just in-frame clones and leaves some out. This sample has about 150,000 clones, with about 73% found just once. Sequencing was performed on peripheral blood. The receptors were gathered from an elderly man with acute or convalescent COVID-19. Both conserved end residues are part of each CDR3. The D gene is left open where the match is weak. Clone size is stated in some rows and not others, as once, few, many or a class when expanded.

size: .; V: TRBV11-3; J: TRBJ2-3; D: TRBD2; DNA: TGTGCCAGCCTGGTGGGGGGGACAGATACGCAGTATTTT; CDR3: CASLVGGTDTQYF
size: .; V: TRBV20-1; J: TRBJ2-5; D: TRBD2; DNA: TGCAGGGCACTAGGAAGCCTAGCGGACTACTTC; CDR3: CRALGSLADYF
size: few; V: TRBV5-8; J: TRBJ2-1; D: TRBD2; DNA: TGTGCCAGCAGCTTGCTAGCGGCCAAACTTTACAATGAGCAGTTCTTC; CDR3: CASSLLAAKLYNEQFF
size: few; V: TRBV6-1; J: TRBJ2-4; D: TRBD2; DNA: TGTGCCAGCAGTGAGTCAGGTCGTTGGGGGGGAAACATTCAGTACTTC; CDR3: CASSESGRWGGNIQYF
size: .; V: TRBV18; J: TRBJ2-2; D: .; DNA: TGTGCCAGCTCACCATTTGAGACTCAGAACACCGGGGAGCTGTTTTTT; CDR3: CASSPFETQNTGELFF
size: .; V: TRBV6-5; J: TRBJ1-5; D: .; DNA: TGTGCCAGCAGGGAGGAGGGGATGGGCCAGCCCCAGCATTTT; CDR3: CASREEGMGQPQHF
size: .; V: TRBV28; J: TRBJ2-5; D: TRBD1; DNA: TGTGCCAGCAGGCGGGACAGGGGGCTCGAGACCCAGTACTTC; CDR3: CASRRDRGLETQYF
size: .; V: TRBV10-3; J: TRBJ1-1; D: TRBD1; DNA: TGTGCCATCAGGGCCTGGCCGGGACAGGACACTGAAGCTTTCTTT; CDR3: CAIRAWPGQDTEAFF
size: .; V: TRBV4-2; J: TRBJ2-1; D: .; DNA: TGTGCCAGCAGCCAAAGGGCAGCAGGGTTCTACAATGAGCAGTTCTTC; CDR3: CASSQRAAGFYNEQFF
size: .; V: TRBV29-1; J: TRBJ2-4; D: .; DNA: TGCAGCGTCTCGGTCTTAAACATTCAGTACTTC; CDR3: CSVSVLNIQYF
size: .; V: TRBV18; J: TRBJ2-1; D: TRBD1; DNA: TGTGCCAGCTCACCACCGAACAGGGGGCCGTATGAGCAGTTCTTC; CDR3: CASSPPNRGPYEQFF
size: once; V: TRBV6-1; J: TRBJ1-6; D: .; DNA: TGTGCCAGCAGTGAAGCCGCAGGGCAGATCGGTTCACCCCTCCACTTT; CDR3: CASSEAAGQIGSPLHF
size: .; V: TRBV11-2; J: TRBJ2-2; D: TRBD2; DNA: TGTGCCAGCAGCTTAGATTTGACTAGCTTGAACACCGGGGAGCTGTTTTTT; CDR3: CASSLDLTSLNTGELFF
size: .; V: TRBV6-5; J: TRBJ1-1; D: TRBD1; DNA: TGTGCCAGCAGATCCTTAGAGGGGGCGCACACTGAAGCTTTCTTT; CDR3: CASRSLEGAHTEAFF
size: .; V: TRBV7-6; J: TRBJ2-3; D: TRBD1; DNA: TGTGCCAGCAGCTCCGGACAGGGTACAGATACGCAGTATTTT; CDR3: CASSSGQGTDTQYF
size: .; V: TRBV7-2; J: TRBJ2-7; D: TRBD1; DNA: TGTGCCAGCAGCCCTCATTCCGGGACAGGGTTTTACGAGCAGTACTTC; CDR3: CASSPHSGTGFYEQYF
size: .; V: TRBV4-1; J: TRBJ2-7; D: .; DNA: TGCGCCAGCAGCCAAGTTCCAGGGTCTGCGTCCTACGAGCAGTACTTC; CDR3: CASSQVPGSASYEQYF
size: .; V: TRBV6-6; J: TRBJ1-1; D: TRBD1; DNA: TGTGCCAGCAGTTCCACCGGGACAGGGCAGAGCACTGAAGCTTTCTTT; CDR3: CASSSTGTGQSTEAFF
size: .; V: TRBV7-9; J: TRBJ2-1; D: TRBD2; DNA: TGTGCCAGCAGCCAGGGACTAGCGGGCCATGAGCAGTTCTTC; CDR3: CASSQGLAGHEQFF
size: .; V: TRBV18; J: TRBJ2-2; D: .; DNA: TGTGCCAGCTCCTCCAGCGGTACCGGGGAGCTGTTTTTT; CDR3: CASSSSGTGELFF
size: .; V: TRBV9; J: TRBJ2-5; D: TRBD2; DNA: TGTGCCAGCAGCGAGGCGGGACTAGCGGGGGGACAAGAGACCCAGTACTTC; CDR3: CASSEAGLAGGQETQYF
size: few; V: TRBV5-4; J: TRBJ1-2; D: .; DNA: TGTGCCAGCAGCTTGGCCAGGAATAACTATGGCTACACCTTC; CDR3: CASSLARNNYGYTF
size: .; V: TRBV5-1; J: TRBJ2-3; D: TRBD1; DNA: TGCGCCAGCAGCGACGGGACAGCAGATACGCAGTATTTT; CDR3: CASSDGTADTQYF
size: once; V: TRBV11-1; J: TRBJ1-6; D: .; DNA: TGTGCCAGCAGCTTAACCGGGAGCTCCTATAATTCACCCCTCCACTTT; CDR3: CASSLTGSSYNSPLHF
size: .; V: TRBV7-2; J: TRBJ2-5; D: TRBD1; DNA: TGTGCCAGCAGCCTACAGAGGACAGGGGGAGAGACCCAGTACTTC; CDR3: CASSLQRTGGETQYF
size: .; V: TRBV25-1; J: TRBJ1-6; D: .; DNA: TGTGCCAGCAGTCGGCCCCCCGAGGGATCACCCCTCCACTTT; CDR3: CASSRPPEGSPLHF